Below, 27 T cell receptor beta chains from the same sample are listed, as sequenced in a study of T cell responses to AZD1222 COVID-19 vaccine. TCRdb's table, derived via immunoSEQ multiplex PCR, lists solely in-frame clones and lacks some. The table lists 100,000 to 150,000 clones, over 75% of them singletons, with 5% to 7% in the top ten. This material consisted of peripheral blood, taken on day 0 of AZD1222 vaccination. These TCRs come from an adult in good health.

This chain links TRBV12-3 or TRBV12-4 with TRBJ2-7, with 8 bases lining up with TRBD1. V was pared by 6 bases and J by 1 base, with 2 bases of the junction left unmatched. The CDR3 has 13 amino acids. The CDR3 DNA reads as TGTGCCAGCAGCCGGACAGGGTCCTACGAGCAGTACTTC. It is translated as CASSRTGSYEQYF.

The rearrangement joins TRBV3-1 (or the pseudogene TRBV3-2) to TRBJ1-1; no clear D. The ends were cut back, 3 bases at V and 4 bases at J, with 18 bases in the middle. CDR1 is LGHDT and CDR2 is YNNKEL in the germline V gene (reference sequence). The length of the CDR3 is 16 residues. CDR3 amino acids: CASSHLKGGLGTEAFF. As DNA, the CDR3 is TGTGCCAGCAGCCACCTCAAGGGCGGGCTTGGCACTGAAGCTTTCTTT.

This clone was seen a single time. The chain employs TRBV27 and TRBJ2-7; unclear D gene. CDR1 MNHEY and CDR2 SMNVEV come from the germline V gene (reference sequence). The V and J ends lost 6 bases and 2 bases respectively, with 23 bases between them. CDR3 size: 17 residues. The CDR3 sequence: CASSPRSSPNLPYEQYF. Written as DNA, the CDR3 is TGTGCCAGCAGCCCCCGAAGCTCCCCCAATTTACCCTACGAGCAGTACTTC.

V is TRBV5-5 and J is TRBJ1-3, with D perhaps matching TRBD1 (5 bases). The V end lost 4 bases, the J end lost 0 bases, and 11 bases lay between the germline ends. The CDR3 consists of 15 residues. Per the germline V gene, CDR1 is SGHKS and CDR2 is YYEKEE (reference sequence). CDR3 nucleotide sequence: TGTGCCAGCAGCCGGGACCCTCGCTCTGGAAACACCATATATTTT. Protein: CASSRDPRSGNTIYF.

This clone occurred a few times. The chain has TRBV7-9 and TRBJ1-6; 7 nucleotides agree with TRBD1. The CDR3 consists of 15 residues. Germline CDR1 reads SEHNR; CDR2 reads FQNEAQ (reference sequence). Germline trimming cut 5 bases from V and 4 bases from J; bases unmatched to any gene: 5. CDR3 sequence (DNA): TGTGCCAGCAGCGCAGGGACAGCTTATAATTCACCCCTCCACTTT. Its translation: CASSAGTAYNSPLHF. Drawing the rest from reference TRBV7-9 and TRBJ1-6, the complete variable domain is DTGVSQNPRHKITKRGQNVTFRCDPISEHNRLYWYRQTLGQGPEFLTYFQNEAQLEKSRLLSDRFSAERPKGSFSTLEIQRTEQGDSAMYLCASSAGTAYNSPLHFGNGTRLTVT.

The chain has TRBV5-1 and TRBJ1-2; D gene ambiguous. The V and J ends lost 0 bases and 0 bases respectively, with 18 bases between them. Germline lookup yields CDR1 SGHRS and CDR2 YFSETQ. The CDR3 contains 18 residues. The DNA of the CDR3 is TGCGCCAGCAGCTTGGGAGGGAGCCTTGGTTTGGCTAACTATGGCTACACCTTC. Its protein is CASSLGGSLGLANYGYTF.

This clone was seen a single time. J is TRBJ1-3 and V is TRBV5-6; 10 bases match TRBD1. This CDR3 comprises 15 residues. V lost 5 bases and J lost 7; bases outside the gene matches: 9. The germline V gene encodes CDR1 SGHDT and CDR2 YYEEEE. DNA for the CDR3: TGTGCCAGCAGACCCGGGACAGGGGAGAGGAACACCATATATTTT. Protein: CASRPGTGERNTIYF. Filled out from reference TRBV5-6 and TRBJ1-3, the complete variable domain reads DAGVTQSPTHLIKTRGQQVTLRCSPKSGHDTVSWYQQALGQGPQFIFQYYEEEERQRGNFPDRFSGHQFPNYSSELNVNALLLGDSALYLCASRPGTGERNTIYFGEGSWLTVV.

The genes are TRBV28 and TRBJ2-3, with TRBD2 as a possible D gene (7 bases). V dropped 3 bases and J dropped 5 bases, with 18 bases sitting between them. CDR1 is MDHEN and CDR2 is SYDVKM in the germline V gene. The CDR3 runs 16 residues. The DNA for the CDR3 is TGTGCCAGCAGTTTTAACGGGGCGGGGGCGATAGATACGCAGTATTTT. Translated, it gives CASSFNGAGAIDTQYF.

The CDR3 loop is CASSSPGTGAGNTIYF. The CDR3 nucleotides read TGTGCCAGCAGCTCACCCGGGACAGGGGCTGGAAACACCATATATTTT. The chain recombines TRBV6-6 with TRBJ1-3; 10 nucleotides match TRBD1. V was pared by 6 bases and J by 2 bases, with 7 bases of the junction left unmatched. This CDR3 is 16 amino acids long. Germline CDR1 reads MNHNY; CDR2 reads SVGAGI (reference sequence).

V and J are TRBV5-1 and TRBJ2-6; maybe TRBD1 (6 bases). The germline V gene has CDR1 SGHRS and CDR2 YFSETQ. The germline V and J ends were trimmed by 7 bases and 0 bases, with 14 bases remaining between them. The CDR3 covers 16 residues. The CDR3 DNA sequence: TGCGCCAGCTCGGGGACACCTTCCTCTGGGGCCAACGTCCTGACTTTC. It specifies CASSGTPSSGANVLTF.

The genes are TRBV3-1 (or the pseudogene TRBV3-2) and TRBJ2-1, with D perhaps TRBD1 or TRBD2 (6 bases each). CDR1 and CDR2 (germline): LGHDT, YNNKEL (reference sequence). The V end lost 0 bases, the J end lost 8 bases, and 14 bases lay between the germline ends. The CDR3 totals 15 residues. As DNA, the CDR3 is TGTGCCAGCAGCCAAGAGGGGGGCCGAGTAGATGAGCAGTTCTTC. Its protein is CASSQEGGRVDEQFF.

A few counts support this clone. CDR3 DNA sequence: TGTGCCAGTAAGGGACAGGGTTACTACGAGCAGTACTTC. Translation: CASKGQGYYEQYF. The rearrangement links TRBV19 to TRBJ2-7; 9 bases match TRBD1. Trimming took 7 bases from V and 3 from J; bases not matched to a gene: 4. This CDR3 contains 13 residues. Germline V gives CDR1 LNHDA, CDR2 SQIVND (reference sequence).

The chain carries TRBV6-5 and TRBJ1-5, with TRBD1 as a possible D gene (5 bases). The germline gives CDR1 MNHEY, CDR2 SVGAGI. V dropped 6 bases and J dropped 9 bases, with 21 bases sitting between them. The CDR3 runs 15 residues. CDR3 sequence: CASRATRDAVTPQHF. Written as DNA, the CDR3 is TGTGCCAGCAGAGCAACAAGGGACGCGGTGACGCCCCAGCATTTT.

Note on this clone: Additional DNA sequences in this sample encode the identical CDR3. The CDR3 loop reads CASSYSGGNTEAFF. CDR3 in DNA: TGTGCCAGCAGTTACTCGGGTGGGAACACTGAAGCTTTCTTT. The chain combines TRBV6-5 with TRBJ1-1; D gene uncertain. The CDR3 length is 14 residues. The V and J ends lost 0 bases and 1 base respectively, with 6 bases between them. Germline V gene sequence: CDR1 MNHEY, CDR2 SVGAGI.

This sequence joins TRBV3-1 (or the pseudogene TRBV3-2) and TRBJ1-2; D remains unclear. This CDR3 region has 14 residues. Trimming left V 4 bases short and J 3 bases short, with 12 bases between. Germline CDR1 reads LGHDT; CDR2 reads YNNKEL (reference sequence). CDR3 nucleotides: TGTGCCAGCAGCCCCAGAGCAACAGACTATGGCTACACCTTC. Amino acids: CASSPRATDYGYTF.

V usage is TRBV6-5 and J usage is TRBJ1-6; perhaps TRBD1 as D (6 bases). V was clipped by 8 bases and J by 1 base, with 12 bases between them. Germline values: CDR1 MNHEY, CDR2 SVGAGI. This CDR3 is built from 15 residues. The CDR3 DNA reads TGTGCCAGCCAGAGAGGGGGGTCCTATAATTCACCCCTCCACTTT. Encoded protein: CASQRGGSYNSPLHF.

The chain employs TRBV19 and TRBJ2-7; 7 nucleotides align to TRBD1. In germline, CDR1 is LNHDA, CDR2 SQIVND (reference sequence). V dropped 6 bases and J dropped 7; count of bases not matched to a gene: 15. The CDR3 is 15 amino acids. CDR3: CASSYSGQSTGEQYF. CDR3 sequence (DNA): TGTGCCAGTAGCTATTCGGGACAGAGTACGGGGGAGCAGTACTTC.

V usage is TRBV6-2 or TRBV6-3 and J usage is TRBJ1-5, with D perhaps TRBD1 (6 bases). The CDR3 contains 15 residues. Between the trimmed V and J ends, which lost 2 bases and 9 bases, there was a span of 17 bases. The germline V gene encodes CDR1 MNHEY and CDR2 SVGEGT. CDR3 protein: CASSYAGAGGRPQHF. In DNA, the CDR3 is TGTGCCAGCAGTTACGCGGGGGCAGGAGGGAGGCCCCAGCATTTT.

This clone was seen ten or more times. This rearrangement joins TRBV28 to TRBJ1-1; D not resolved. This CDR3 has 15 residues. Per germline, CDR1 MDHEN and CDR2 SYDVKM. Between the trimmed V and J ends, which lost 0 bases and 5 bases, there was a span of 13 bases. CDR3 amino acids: CASSLWDGRRTEAFF. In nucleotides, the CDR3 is TGTGCCAGCAGTTTATGGGACGGGCGGAGGACTGAAGCTTTCTTT.

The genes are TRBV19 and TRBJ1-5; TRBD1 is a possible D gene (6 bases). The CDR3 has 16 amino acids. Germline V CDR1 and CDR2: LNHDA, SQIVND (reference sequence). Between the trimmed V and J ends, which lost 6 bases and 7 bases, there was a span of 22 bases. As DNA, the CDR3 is TGTGCCAGTAGCATTACAGGGATTGTTGCGGGGCAGCCCCAGCATTTT. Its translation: CASSITGIVAGQPQHF.

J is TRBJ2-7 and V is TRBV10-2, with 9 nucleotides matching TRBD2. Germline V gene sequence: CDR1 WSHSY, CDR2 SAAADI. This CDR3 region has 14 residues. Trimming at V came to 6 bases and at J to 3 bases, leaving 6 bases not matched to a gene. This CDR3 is CASRGPSGVYEQYF. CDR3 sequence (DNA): TGCGCCAGCAGGGGCCCTAGCGGGGTCTACGAGCAGTACTTC.

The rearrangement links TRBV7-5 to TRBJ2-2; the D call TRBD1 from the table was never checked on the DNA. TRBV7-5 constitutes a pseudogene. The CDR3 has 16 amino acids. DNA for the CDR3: TGTGTCAGAAGCTTAGCGGGGACAGACAACACCGGGGAGCTGTTTTTT. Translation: CVRSLAGTDNTGELFF.

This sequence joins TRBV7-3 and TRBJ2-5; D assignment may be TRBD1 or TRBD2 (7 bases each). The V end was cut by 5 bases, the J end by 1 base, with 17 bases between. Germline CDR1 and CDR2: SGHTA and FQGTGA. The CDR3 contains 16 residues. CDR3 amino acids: CASSPAGGATQETQYF. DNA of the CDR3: TGTGCCAGCAGCCCCGCAGGGGGGGCGACCCAAGAGACCCAGTACTTC.

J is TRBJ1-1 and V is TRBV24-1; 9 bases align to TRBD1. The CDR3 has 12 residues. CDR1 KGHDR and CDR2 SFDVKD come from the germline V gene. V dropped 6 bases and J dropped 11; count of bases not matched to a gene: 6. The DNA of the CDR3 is TGTGCCACCAGTCCCGGGACAGGGACGGCTTTCTTT. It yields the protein CATSPGTGTAFF.

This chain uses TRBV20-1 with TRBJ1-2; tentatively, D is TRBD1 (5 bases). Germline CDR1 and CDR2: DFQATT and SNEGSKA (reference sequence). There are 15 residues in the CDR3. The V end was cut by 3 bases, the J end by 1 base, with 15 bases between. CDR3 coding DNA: TGCAGTGCTAGTGGGTGGGGCAGGAGTAACTATGGCTACACCTTC. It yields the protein CSASGWGRSNYGYTF.

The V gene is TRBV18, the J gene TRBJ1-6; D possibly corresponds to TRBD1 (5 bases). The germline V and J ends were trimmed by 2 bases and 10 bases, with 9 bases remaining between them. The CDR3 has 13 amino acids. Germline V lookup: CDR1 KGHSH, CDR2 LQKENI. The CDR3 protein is CASSPGGESPLHF. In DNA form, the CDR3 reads TGTGCCAGCTCACCAGGGGGGGAGTCACCCCTCCACTTT.

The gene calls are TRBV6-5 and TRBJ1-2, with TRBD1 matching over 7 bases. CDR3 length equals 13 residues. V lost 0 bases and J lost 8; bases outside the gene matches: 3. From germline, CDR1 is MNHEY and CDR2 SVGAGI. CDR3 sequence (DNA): TGTGCCAGCAGTTACTCACAGGGGCGAGGCTACACCTTC. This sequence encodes CASSYSQGRGYTF.